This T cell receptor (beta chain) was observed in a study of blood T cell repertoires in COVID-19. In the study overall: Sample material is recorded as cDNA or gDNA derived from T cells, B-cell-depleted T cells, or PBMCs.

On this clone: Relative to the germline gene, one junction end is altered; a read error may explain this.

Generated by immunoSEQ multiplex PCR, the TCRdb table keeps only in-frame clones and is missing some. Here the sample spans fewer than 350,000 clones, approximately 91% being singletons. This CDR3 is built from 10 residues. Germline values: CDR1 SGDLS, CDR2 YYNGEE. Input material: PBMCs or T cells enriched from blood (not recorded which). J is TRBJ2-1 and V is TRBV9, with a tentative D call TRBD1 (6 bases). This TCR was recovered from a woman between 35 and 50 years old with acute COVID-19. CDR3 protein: CARGYNEQFF. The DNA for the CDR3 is TGCGCGAGGGGGTACAATGAGCAGTTCTTC.